The rows below give T cell receptor beta chains drawn from one sample of a study of Graves' ophthalmopathy and Graves' hyperthyroidism. TCRdb independently ran MiXCR on the multiplex PCR reads; one entry per CDR3 protein. The sample yields over a million distinct CDR3 sequences, 35% to 40% seen once. Sequencing input: peripheral blood or thyroid tissue (not recorded which). These receptors were taken from an adult man with Graves' hyperthyroidism. CDR3s include the opening cysteine and the closing phenylalanine or tryptophan. A D gene is named only where the DNA matches it firmly. A row's size may be missing; if present it is once, few, many or a size class.

d_call cdr3_length j_call clone_size v_call cdr3_nt cdr3_aa
TRBD1 10 TRBJ1-2 NA TRBV15 TGTGCCCCAGACAGGGGAGGCTACACCTTC CAPDRGGYTF
TRBD2 16 TRBJ2-7 NA TRBV20-1 TGCAGTGCTAGAGATCAAGATGGGGGACTAGCAGGCGAGCAGTACTTC CSARDQDGGLAGEQYF
TRBD2 14 TRBJ2-7 NA TRBV19 TGTGCCAGTAGTATAGGGACTAGCAGGTACGAGCAGTACTTC CASSIGTSRYEQYF
NA 14 TRBJ2-7 NA TRBV7-6 TGTGCCAGCAGCCACTCGACCGGAAGATACGAGCAGTACTTC CASSHSTGRYEQYF
NA 13 TRBJ1-5 few TRBV20-1 TGCAGTGCTAGATGGGGCCACAATCAGCCCCAGCATTTT CSARWGHNQPQHF
NA 12 TRBJ2-2 NA TRBV7-8 NA CASRSGTGSCFF
NA 14 TRBJ1-3 many TRBV29-1 TGCAGCGTTGAAGGGCAGGACTCTGGAAACACCATATATTTT CSVEGQDSGNTIYF
NA 16 TRBJ1-6 NA TRBV28 TGTGCCAGCAGTCCAGCCAGGGGTTGGAGTAATTCACCCCTCCACTTT CASSPARGWSNSPLHF
NA 13 TRBJ1-4 NA TRBV10-2 TGCGCCAGCAGTGAGCCGGGTAATGAAAAACTGTTTTTT CASSEPGNEKLFF
TRBD1 14 TRBJ1-2 once TRBV19 TGTGCCAGTAGCAGAACGACAGGGCCGCGGGGCTACACCTTC CASSRTTGPRGYTF
TRBD2 16 TRBJ2-7 few TRBV12-3/TRBV12-4 TGTGCCAGCAGTTCAACCGGACTAGCGGGGGACTACGAGCAGTACTTC CASSSTGLAGDYEQYF
NA 13 TRBJ2-7 many TRBV20-1 TGCAGTGCTAGAGGTTCACCGGTGGGCGAGCAGTACTTC CSARGSPVGEQYF
NA 16 TRBJ2-5 many TRBV10-3 TGTGCCATCAGTGAGTCGATAGTTCTGCAACAAGAGACCCAGTACTTC CAISESIVLQQETQYF
NA 15 TRBJ2-5 many TRBV12-3/TRBV12-4 TGTGCCAGCAGTTTTCCCAGGGGAGGGCAAGAGACCCAGTACTTC CASSFPRGGQETQYF
NA 16 TRBJ2-5 NA TRBV25-1 TGTGCCAGCAGTTACCGCCGGGGGATCTCTCTAGAGACCCAGTACTTC CASSYRRGISLETQYF
TRBD1 13 TRBJ1-5 few TRBV20-1 TGCAGTGCTGGACAGGGAGGTAGTCAGCCCCAGCATTTT CSAGQGGSQPQHF
NA 13 TRBJ1-6 few TRBV5-1 TGCGCCAGCAGCTTGGTGGGGGAGTCACCCCTCCACTTT CASSLVGESPLHF
NA 19 TRBJ1-4 many TRBV7-9 TGTGCCAGCAGTTCTCCCTCCTTAGAGACGGGCACAACTAATGAAAAACTGTTTTTT CASSSPSLETGTTNEKLFF
NA 11 TRBJ2-1 NA TRBV2 TGTGCCAGTGTGAACTGGGATGAGCAGTTCTTC CASVNWDEQFF
NA 17 TRBJ2-6 many TRBV7-6 TGTGCCAGCAGCTTATTGCTGGGGCGCTCTGGGGCCAACGTCCTGACTTTC CASSLLLGRSGANVLTF
NA 15 TRBJ2-3 NA TRBV7-6 TGTGTCAGCAGCACACGACAGACTAGCACAGATACGCAGTATTTT CVSSTRQTSTDTQYF
NA 16 TRBJ2-5 NA TRBV10-3 TGTGCCATCAGAGGCGTAAGCGGGCTTTCCGCGGAGACCCAGTACTTC CAIRGVSGLSAETQYF
NA 13 TRBJ2-7 many TRBV20-1 TGCAGTGCTACCACAGGTTCTTCCTACGAGCAGTACTTC CSATTGSSYEQYF
NA 16 TRBJ1-5 NA TRBV7-2 TGTGCCAGCAGCCCGGAGGGGGTTAGGGGCAATCAGCCCCAGCATTTT CASSPEGVRGNQPQHF
NA 13 TRBJ2-2 many TRBV2 TGTGCCAGCGACGAGGGCAGGCCCGGGGAGCTGTTTTTT CASDEGRPGELFF
NA 14 TRBJ2-6 NA TRBV7-9 TGTGCCAGCAGTAAGGACTCTGGGGCCAACGTCCTGACTTTC CASSKDSGANVLTF
NA 18 TRBJ1-2 few TRBV4-2 TGTGCCAGCAGCCAAGATTTATTGTCCGGGTTAGCTAACTATGGCTACACCTTC CASSQDLLSGLANYGYTF
NA 12 TRBJ1-5 few TRBV20-1 TGCAGTGCTGGGGACCTTGATCGGCCCCAGCATTTT CSAGDLDRPQHF
NA 15 TRBJ2-7 few TRBV12-3/TRBV12-4 TGTGCCAGCAATCTGGGGGGGGCAGGCTACTACGAGCAGTACTTC CASNLGGAGYYEQYF
TRBD1 14 TRBJ1-6 many TRBV19 TGTGCCAGTAGGACGGACAGGGTTTCGGCACCCCTCCACTTT CASRTDRVSAPLHF
NA 13 TRBJ1-2 NA TRBV29-1 TGCAGCGTTGGAGGGGATAAAGTGGATGGCTACACCTTC CSVGGDKVDGYTF
NA 14 TRBJ1-2 NA TRBV2 TGTGCCAGCCGGACCGGGACGGCGGACTATGGCTACACCTTC CASRTGTADYGYTF
NA 15 TRBJ1-5 many TRBV12-3/TRBV12-4 TGTGCCAGCAGTTTAGACAGGGATGGCAATCAGCCCCAGCATTTT CASSLDRDGNQPQHF
TRBD1 15 TRBJ2-2 few TRBV2 TGTGCCAGCAGTGGAGACAGGGGTCGTACCGGGGAGCTGTTTTTT CASSGDRGRTGELFF
TRBD1 14 TRBJ1-2 NA TRBV25-1 TGTGCCAGCAGTGCATCGGGACAGTCCTATGGCTACACCTTC CASSASGQSYGYTF
TRBD2 16 TRBJ2-5 few TRBV25-1 TGTGCCAGCAGCCAATTGTCTAGCGGGGAAAGGGAGACCCAGTACTTC CASSQLSSGERETQYF
TRBD1 13 TRBJ2-6 once TRBV7-2 TGTGCCAGCAGCTCAACAGGGGGCAACGTCCTGACTTTC CASSSTGGNVLTF
NA 17 TRBJ1-4 NA TRBV5-1 TGCGCCAGCAGCTTCCGGGACATCTTGGATACGAATGAAAAACTGTTTTTT CASSFRDILDTNEKLFF
TRBD1 17 TRBJ1-4 NA TRBV5-1 TGCGCCAGCAGCGACAACCGGGACAGGGATAATAATGAAAAACTGTTTTTT CASSDNRDRDNNEKLFF
NA 11 TRBJ2-3 NA TRBV12-3/TRBV12-4 TGTGCCAGCAGCCCATCCAGGTGGCTGGATTTT CASSPSRWLDF
TRBD1 14 TRBJ2-7 many TRBV29-1 TGCAGCGTTGTAGGGGACAGGGTCCCCTACGAGCAGTACTTC CSVVGDRVPYEQYF
NA 13 TRBJ2-5 NA TRBV5-6 TGTGCCAGCAGCAGCTGGGACGCAGGGACCCAGTACTTC CASSSWDAGTQYF
NA 16 TRBJ2-5 NA TRBV2 TGTGCCAGCAGTGAATACGGCAGAGTACTCCCTGGGACCCAGTACTTC CASSEYGRVLPGTQYF
NA 13 TRBJ2-7 NA TRBV10-2 TGCGCCAGCAGTCACCCAAACTCCTACGAGCAGTACTTC CASSHPNSYEQYF
NA 12 TRBJ2-6 NA TRBV29-1 TGCAGCGTTGAAGATCGAGTCAACGTCCTGACTTTC CSVEDRVNVLTF
NA 13 TRBJ1-1 many TRBV24-1 TGTGCCACCAGTGATGGGGGGCTCGCTGAAGCTTTCTTT CATSDGGLAEAFF
NA 20 TRBJ1-2 many TRBV10-3 TGTGCCATCAGTGAGTCAGAATCTGGGGCTACGGGGCCGCACAAGTATGGCTACACCTTC CAISESESGATGPHKYGYTF
TRBD1 19 TRBJ2-6 many TRBV7-9 TGTGCCAGCAGCTCCATAAGGGGACAGGGGGTAGCTGGGGCCAACGTCCTGACTTTC CASSSIRGQGVAGANVLTF
NA 13 TRBJ1-3 many TRBV29-1 TGCAGCGTTGGTATCCTCGGCGGAAACACCATATATTTT CSVGILGGNTIYF
NA 15 TRBJ1-2 NA TRBV5-6 TGTGCCAGCAGCAGACCGTTGACAGTTAACTATGGCTACACCTTC CASSRPLTVNYGYTF